What follows are 12 T cell receptor beta chains derived from one specimen sequenced in a study of regulatory T cells in long-lasting Graves disease. Time point defined: newly diagnosed GD, antithyroid drugs for less than 3 months. Isolated PBMC RNA provided the starting material for the TCR library. Investigators prepared the TCR beta libraries by applying iRepertoire HTBI primers and Arm-PCR of CDR3 regions. TCRdb called the multiplex PCR reads again in MiXCR, with one record for every CDR3 protein. The sample lists approximately 470,000 distinct CDR3 sequences, around 15% seen once, with approximately 12% in the top ten. These sequences were also reported in another study, on T cells in Graves' hyperthyroidism and ophthalmopathy.

The sequencing here drew on peripheral blood mononuclear cells (PBMCs), taken at new diagnosis, from a patient treated with antithyroid drugs. The source of these receptors is a man in his forties or fifties with Graves disease.

The sample holds many counts of this clonotype. The J gene is TRBJ1-1, the V gene TRBV5-1, with a possible D match to TRBD1 (6 bases). Trimming took off 0 bases at V and 3 bases at J, with 12 bases between the two ends. The CDR3 runs to 15 residues. The germline CDR1 and CDR2 sequences are SGHRS and YFSETQ. As DNA, the CDR3 is TGCGCCAGCAGCTTGGATGGGGGGCACGACACTGAAGCTTTCTTT. Amino acid sequence: CASSLDGGHDTEAFF.

This clonotype was found many times. The rearrangement uses TRBV6-5 and TRBJ2-1; TRBD2 agrees at 8 bases. The CDR3 totals 16 residues. The germline CDR1 and CDR2 sequences are MNHEY and SVGAGI. The V segment lost 4 bases and the J segment 3 bases; nucleotides outside the gene matches: 8. The CDR3 loop is CASSSSTGGDYNEQFF. CDR3 in DNA: TGTGCCAGCAGTTCGTCTACGGGGGGGGACTACAATGAGCAGTTCTTC.

There are many counts of this clonotype. This chain links TRBV19 with TRBJ2-5; TRBD2 matches at 13 bases. V trimming: 10 bases; J trimming: 5 bases; junction bases outside the gene matches: 4. Germline CDR1 is LNHDA and CDR2 is SQIVND (reference sequence). This CDR3 has 13 residues. The CDR3 spells CATGLAGVETQYF. Here the CDR3 DNA reads TGTGCCACCGGACTAGCGGGAGTTGAGACCCAGTACTTC.

This clonotype appeared many times. The J gene is TRBJ1-1, the V gene TRBV12-3 or TRBV12-4, with no clear D. This CDR3 is built from 13 residues. The ends were cut back, 3 bases at V and 6 bases at J, with 11 bases in the middle. The CDR3 nucleotides are TGTGCCAGCAGTTTGGGGTCGGCGCCTGAAGCTTTCTTT. The encoded protein is CASSLGSAPEAFF.

The J gene is TRBJ1-1, the V gene TRBV29-1, with D unresolved. The germline V gene has CDR1 SQVTM and CDR2 ANQGSEA. Between the trimmed V and J ends, which lost 4 bases and 0 bases, there was a span of 9 bases. The CDR3 covers 13 residues. For the CDR3, the DNA is TGCAGCGTTGGGCCCCGGATGAACACTGAAGCTTTCTTT. This translates into CSVGPRMNTEAFF.

To note about this clonotype: A much larger clonotype is one base distant, so this may be a read error. J is TRBJ2-1 and V is TRBV4-2; 11 bases map to TRBD1. Germline loops: CDR1 LGHNA, CDR2 YNFKEQ. The CDR3 runs 16 residues. V lost 2 bases and J lost 10; bases outside the gene matches: 10. CDR3 loop: CASSQQAGTGGWEQFF. Here the CDR3 DNA reads TGTGCCAGCAGCCAACAGGCCGGGACAGGGGGTTGGGAGCAGTTCTTC.

In the case of this clonotype: This may be a read error, as it is one base from a much larger clone. V gene TRBV18 combines with J gene TRBJ2-4; no definite D call. CDR1 KGHSH and CDR2 LQKENI come from the germline V gene. This CDR3 has 12 residues. CDR3 DNA sequence: TGTGCCAGCCCACCTACAAGGATGATTCAGTACTTC. It encodes CASPPTRMIQYF.

This clonotype appeared many times. This sequence joins TRBV20-1 and TRBJ1-1; TRBD1 matches at 7 bases. Looked up from germline, CDR1 is DFQATT and CDR2 is SNEGSKA (reference sequence). The CDR3 runs 15 residues. The trim removed 0 bases at V and 5 bases at J, leaving 9 bases unmatched. CDR3 sequence (DNA): TGCAGTGCTAGAGATCTAGGGGGCCGAGGAACTGAAGCTTTCTTT. It specifies CSARDLGGRGTEAFF.

Many counts were recorded for this clonotype. The chain has TRBV5-1 and TRBJ2-2; D is tentatively TRBD1 or TRBD2 (6 bases each). Germline CDR1 and CDR2: SGHRS and YFSETQ. V dropped 4 bases and J dropped 7 bases, with 20 bases sitting between them. The CDR3 is made up of 16 amino acids. CDR3 nucleotides: TGCGCCAGCAGCGGGGGGCCTTCGGGTAACGGCGGGGAGCTGTTTTTT. It yields the protein CASSGGPSGNGGELFF.

This clonotype was recorded at least ten times. The chain joins TRBV11-2 to TRBJ2-7; 8 nucleotides agree with TRBD2. Germline V gene lookup returns CDR1 SGHAT and CDR2 FQNNGV. V gave up 5 bases and J gave up 0 bases; unmatched junction bases: 6. This CDR3 comprises 15 residues. Here the CDR3 reads CASSPTSGASYEQYF. CDR3 DNA: TGTGCCAGCAGCCCCACTAGCGGAGCCTCCTACGAGCAGTACTTC.

With regard to this clonotype: A much larger clonotype is one base distant, so this may be a read error. The V gene is TRBV28, the J gene TRBJ2-7; D is undetermined. The CDR3 is 13 amino acids. V was trimmed by 4 bases and J by 0 bases, leaving 7 bases between them. The V gene's germline CDR1 is MDHEN and CDR2 SYDVKM. CDR3 coding DNA: TGTGCCAGCAGTTCCCATGGCTCCTACGAGCAGTACTTC. This gives the protein CASSSHGSYEQYF.

This chain links TRBV4-1 with TRBJ2-7, with D possibly being TRBD1 (5 bases). Per germline, CDR1 MGHRA and CDR2 YSYEKL. The CDR3 consists of 15 residues. Trimming took 0 bases from V and 2 from J, leaving 11 bases between them. CDR3 DNA sequence: TGCGCCAGCAGCCAAGATCTTAAGGACACCTACGAGCAGTACTTC. This gives the protein CASSQDLKDTYEQYF.